This T cell receptor beta chain was recovered during a study of T cells expressing NK-cell markers. TCRdb re-called the 5' RACE reads; one entry per CDR3 protein, DNA not given. Here the sample table reports about 120,000 distinct CDR3 sequences. In germline, CDR1 is SGHTA, CDR2 FQGNSA. This CDR3 comprises 14 residues. This rearrangement joins TRBV7-2 to TRBJ2-4; TCRdb lists TRBD1, though no DNA is available to test this call. Sequencing used blood T cells: a sorted CD56 or NKG2C T cell subset, CD4+ or CD8+ T cells, or bulk PBMC T cells (not recorded which). The TCR comes from a woman aged 18 to 75 in good health. The CDR3: CASSLEAGENIQYF.